Each of the 21 T cell receptor beta chains below was sequenced from the same sample in a study of T cell responses to AZD1222 COVID-19 vaccine. Assay used: immunoSEQ multiplex PCR; TCRdb lists only in-frame clones, some missing. The table has some 84,000 clones, about 87% seen once. This sample comprised peripheral blood, obtained on day 0 of AZD1222 vaccination. These receptor sequences come from an adult in good health.

Only one count was recorded for this clone. The chain uses TRBV5-4 and TRBJ1-1; 8 bases line up with TRBD1. V trimming: 4 bases; J trimming: 4 bases; junction bases outside the gene matches: 12. CDR1 SGHNT and CDR2 YYREEE come from the germline V gene (reference sequence). CDR3 length equals 16 residues. As DNA, the CDR3 is TGTGCCAGCAGCCCGGTGGGGCAGGGGGCTGGCACTGAAGCTTTCTTT. Amino acid sequence: CASSPVGQGAGTEAFF.

V is TRBV12-5 and J is TRBJ2-7; TRBD2 aligns across 8 bases. Germline V gene lookup returns CDR1 LGHNT and CDR2 FRNRAP. V shed 1 base and J 1 base; nucleotides not matched to a gene: 12. This CDR3 has 18 amino acids. The CDR3 nucleotides read TGTGCTAGTGGTTTGGCCCTCCCAAGCACTAGCGGATCCTACGAGCAGTACTTC. Amino acid sequence: CASGLALPSTSGSYEQYF.

The CDR3 DNA is TGTGCCAGCAGTTTATTAGGGACAGGGCGGCAAGAGACCCAGTACTTC. Translation gives CASSLLGTGRQETQYF. The chain joins TRBV28 to TRBJ2-5; 9 bases align to TRBD1. With V trimmed by 1 base and J by 2 bases, 5 bases remained unmatched. Germline V gene sequence: CDR1 MDHEN, CDR2 SYDVKM. The CDR3 contains 16 residues.

The chain uses TRBV5-6 and TRBJ2-1; tentatively, D is TRBD2 (6 bases). V lost 3 bases and J 2 bases, leaving 12 bases between the germline ends. The V gene's germline CDR1 is SGHDT and CDR2 YYEEEE. CDR3 size: 15 residues. DNA of the CDR3: TGTGCCAGCAGCTCGGGACTGAACACCTACAATGAGCAGTTCTTC. Translating it yields CASSSGLNTYNEQFF.

This CDR3 is CATLPSTGTDTQYF. The CDR3, as DNA: TGTGCCACCCTCCCTTCCACTGGCACAGATACGCAGTATTTT. This chain joins TRBV28 and TRBJ2-3; D is undetermined. CDR1 and CDR2 from the germline V gene are MDHEN and SYDVKM. The V and J ends lost 10 bases and 1 base respectively, with 15 bases between them. The CDR3 runs to 14 residues.

The chain is built from TRBV27 and TRBJ2-1, with D perhaps matching TRBD1 or TRBD2 (5 bases each). Germline loops: CDR1 MNHEY, CDR2 SMNVEV (reference sequence). The V gene lost 5 bases and the J gene lost 2 bases, with 13 bases spanning the gap. The CDR3 contains 15 residues. CDR3 sequence: CASSPAGTAYNEQFF. CDR3 nucleotides: TGTGCCAGCAGTCCCGCAGGGACCGCCTACAATGAGCAGTTCTTC.

The chain employs TRBV21-1 and TRBJ1-5. TRBV21-1 is reported as a pseudogene. The CDR3 spans 17 residues. CDR3 nucleotides: TGTGCCAGCACCGACCGGGACCGCCAGTATAGCAATCAGCCCCAGCATTTT. Translating it yields CASTDRDRQYSNQPQHF.

V is TRBV19 and J is TRBJ1-2; D not certain. The CDR3 length is 14 residues. Germline CDR1 is LNHDA and CDR2 is SQIVND (reference sequence). V lost 7 bases and J lost 3, with 15 bases in between. The chain's CDR3 is CASTRTPGDYGYTF. CDR3 DNA sequence: TGTGCCAGTACCCGGACCCCCGGCGACTATGGCTACACCTTC.

As concerns this clone: At one of its ends the junction is not consistent with the germline gene, which may arise from a read error. The chain couples TRBV7-7 to TRBJ1-1; tentative D call: TRBD1 (6 bases). Germline CDR1 reads SSHAT; CDR2 reads FNYEAQ (reference sequence). There are 13 residues in the CDR3. The CDR3 here is CASSLDRNTEAFF. The CDR3 region has the DNA TGTGCTAGCAGCTTGGACAGGAACACTGAAGCTTTCTTT.

This clone came up once. The chain has TRBV28 and TRBJ1-1; 10 nucleotides align to TRBD1. Per germline, CDR1 MDHEN and CDR2 SYDVKM. This CDR3 is built from 14 residues. V was clipped by 4 bases and J by 11 bases; unmatched bases: 10. In nucleotides, the CDR3 is TGTGCCAGCAGTTCGCCGGGACAGGGGCCCGTGGCTTTCTTT. As protein: CASSSPGQGPVAFF. The whole variable domain, filled in from reference TRBV28 and TRBJ1-1, reads DVKVTQSSRYLVKRTGEKVFLECVQDMDHENMFWYRQDPGLGLRLIYFSYDVKMKEKGDIPEGYSVSREKKERFSLILESASTNQTSMYLCASSSPGQGPVAFFGQGTRLTVV.

The chain links TRBV20-1 to TRBJ2-7, with a weak D call TRBD2 (5 bases). The CDR3 consists of 11 residues. The germline V and J ends were trimmed by 4 bases and 4 bases, with 8 bases remaining between them. CDR1 and CDR2 (germline): DFQATT, SNEGSKA (reference sequence). CDR3: CSAKRAYEQYF. CDR3 bases: TGCAGTGCTAAGAGGGCATACGAGCAGTACTTC.

CDR3 in amino acids: CASSTGQPDQPQHF. The CDR3 DNA sequence: TGTGCCAGCAGTACGGGCCAACCGGATCAGCCCCAGCATTTT. The V gene is TRBV9, the J gene TRBJ1-5, with D uncertain. This CDR3 is 14 amino acids long. CDR1 and CDR2 (germline): SGDLS, YYNGEE. Trimming removed 5 bases from V and 5 bases from J, with 14 bases in between.

This chain connects TRBV19 to TRBJ1-2, with TRBD1 matching over 10 bases. The V gene's germline CDR1 is LNHDA and CDR2 SQIVND (reference sequence). V lost 6 bases and J lost 6; bases outside the gene matches: 10. The CDR3 consists of 15 residues. The CDR3 bases are TGTGCCAGTAGGCCGACAGGGGGCCTCTATAATGGCTACACCTTC. It encodes CASRPTGGLYNGYTF.

This clone was detected a few times. This rearrangement joins TRBV2 to TRBJ2-2; a weak D match, TRBD2 (5 bases). V was cut by 7 bases and J by 5 bases, with 17 bases left in between. The germline V gene has CDR1 SNHLY and CDR2 FYNNEI. CDR3 length equals 15 residues. The CDR3 region is CASTPQRAVTGELFF. The CDR3 DNA is TGTGCCAGCACCCCCCAGAGGGCGGTGACCGGGGAGCTGTTTTTT.

V is TRBV12-3 or TRBV12-4 and J is TRBJ2-7; a weak D match, TRBD2 (5 bases). CDR3 length equals 13 residues. V was trimmed by 7 bases and J by 7 bases, leaving 17 bases between them. CDR3 in amino acids: CASTSGLIREQYF. CDR3 sequence (DNA): TGTGCCAGCACCAGCGGACTTATACGGGAGCAGTACTTC.

The CDR3 DNA follows: TGTGCCAGCAACAGAGAAGGGACTAGCGGAACCACAGATACGCAGTATTTT. Its protein product is CASNREGTSGTTDTQYF. The V and J genes are TRBV21-1 and TRBJ2-3; TRBD2, as called in the table, went unchecked against the DNA. TRBV21-1 corresponds to a pseudogene. This CDR3 has 17 amino acids.

The V gene is TRBV6-5, the J gene TRBJ2-7; 9 positions match TRBD1. The CDR3 has 14 amino acids. Germline CDR1 MNHEY, CDR2 SVGAGI. Trimming at V came to 4 bases and at J to 3 bases, leaving 4 bases not matched to a gene. CDR3 amino acids: CASSLGTGNYEQYF. CDR3 nucleotide sequence: TGTGCCAGCAGTTTGGGGACAGGGAACTACGAGCAGTACTTC.

The chain is built from TRBV5-1 and TRBJ2-1; 8 bases align to TRBD1. The CDR3 length is 15 residues. V dropped 2 bases and J dropped 5; count of bases not matched to a gene: 6. The V gene's germline CDR1 is SGHRS and CDR2 YFSETQ. CDR3 DNA: TGCGCCAGCAGCTTAGGAGGACAGGGCCACAATGAGCAGTTCTTC. Amino acids: CASSLGGQGHNEQFF.

The chain recombines TRBV5-1 with TRBJ2-5, with TRBD1 matching 7 bases. The junction had 5 bases not matched to a gene; V was cut back by 4 bases and J by 2 bases. CDR1 SGHRS and CDR2 YFSETQ come from the germline V gene. CDR3 length: 14 amino acids. The CDR3 reads CASSVGTVQETQYF. The CDR3 nucleotides are TGCGCCAGCAGCGTAGGGACAGTACAAGAGACCCAGTACTTC.

The chain carries TRBV6-4 and TRBJ2-1; 9 positions agree with TRBD2. CDR1 is MRHNA, CDR2 SNTAGT, per germline. V shed 4 bases, J shed 10 bases, and the junction held 11 bases outside the gene matches. There are 15 residues in the CDR3. Written as DNA, the CDR3 is TGTGCCAGCAGTGCGAGTAGCGGGAGCAGAGGGGAGCAGTTCTTC. Translated: CASSASSGSRGEQFF.

The chain couples TRBV19 to TRBJ1-1; no firm D call. The CDR3 sequence is 11 residues long. Germline V gene lookup returns CDR1 LNHDA and CDR2 SQIVND (reference sequence). V dropped 8 bases and J dropped 5 bases, with 9 bases sitting between them. For the CDR3, the DNA is TGTGCCAGTCATACAAGGACTGAAGCTTTCTTT. This encodes CASHTRTEAFF.